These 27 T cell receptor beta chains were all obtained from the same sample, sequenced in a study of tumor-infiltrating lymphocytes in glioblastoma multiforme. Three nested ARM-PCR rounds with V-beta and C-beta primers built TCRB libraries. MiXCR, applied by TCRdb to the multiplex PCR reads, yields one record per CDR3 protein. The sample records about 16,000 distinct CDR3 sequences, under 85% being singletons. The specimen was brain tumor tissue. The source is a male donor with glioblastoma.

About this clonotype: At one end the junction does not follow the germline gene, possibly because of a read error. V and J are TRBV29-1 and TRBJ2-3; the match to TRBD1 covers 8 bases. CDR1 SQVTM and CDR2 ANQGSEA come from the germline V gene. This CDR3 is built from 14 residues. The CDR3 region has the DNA TGCAGCGTTGAGGGGACACCTGGGACAGGTACGCAGTATTTT. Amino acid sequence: CSVEGTPGTGTQYF.

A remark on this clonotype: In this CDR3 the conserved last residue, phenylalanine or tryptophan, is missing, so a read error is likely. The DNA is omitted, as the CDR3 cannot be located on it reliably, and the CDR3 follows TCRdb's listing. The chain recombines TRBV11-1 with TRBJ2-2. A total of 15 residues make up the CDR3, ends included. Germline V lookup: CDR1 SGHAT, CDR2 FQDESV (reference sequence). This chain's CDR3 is CASSLTATDTGELFV.

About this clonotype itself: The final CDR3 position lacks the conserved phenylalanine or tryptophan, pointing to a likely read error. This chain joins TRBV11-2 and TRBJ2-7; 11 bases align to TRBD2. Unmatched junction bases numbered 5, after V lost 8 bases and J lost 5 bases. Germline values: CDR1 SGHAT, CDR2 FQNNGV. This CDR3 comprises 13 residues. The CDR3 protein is CASLLAGEDEQYL. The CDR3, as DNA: TGTGCCAGCTTACTAGCGGGAGAAGACGAGCAGTACCTC.

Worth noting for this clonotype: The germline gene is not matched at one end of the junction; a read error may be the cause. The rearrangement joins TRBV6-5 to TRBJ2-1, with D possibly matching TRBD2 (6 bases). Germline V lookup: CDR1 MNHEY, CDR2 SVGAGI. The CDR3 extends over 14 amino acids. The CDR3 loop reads CASSPGPYSGGQLF. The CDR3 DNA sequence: TGTGCCAGCAGTCCCGGGCCCTATAGCGGCGGGCAGCTCTTC.

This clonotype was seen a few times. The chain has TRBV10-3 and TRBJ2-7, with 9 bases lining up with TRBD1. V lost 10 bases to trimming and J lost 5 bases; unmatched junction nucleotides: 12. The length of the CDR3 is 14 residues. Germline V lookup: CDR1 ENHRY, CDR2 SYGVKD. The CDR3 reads CATKSGQGFNEQYF. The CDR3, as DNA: TGTGCCACTAAGTCGGGACAGGGATTCAACGAGCAGTACTTC.

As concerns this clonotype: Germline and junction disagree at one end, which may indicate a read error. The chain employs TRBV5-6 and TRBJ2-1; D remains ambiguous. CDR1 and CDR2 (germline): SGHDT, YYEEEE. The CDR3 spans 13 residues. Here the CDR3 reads CASSSVAYDEQLF. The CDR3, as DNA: TGTGCCAGCAGCTCCGTTGCCTACGATGAGCAGTTATTC.

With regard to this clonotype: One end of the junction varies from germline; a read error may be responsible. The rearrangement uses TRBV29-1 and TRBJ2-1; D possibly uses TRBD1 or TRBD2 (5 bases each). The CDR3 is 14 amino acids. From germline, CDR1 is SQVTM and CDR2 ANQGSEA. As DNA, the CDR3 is TGCAGCACTCGGGACGTGAGCTCCCACAATGAGCAGTCCTTT. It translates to CSTRDVSSHNEQSF.

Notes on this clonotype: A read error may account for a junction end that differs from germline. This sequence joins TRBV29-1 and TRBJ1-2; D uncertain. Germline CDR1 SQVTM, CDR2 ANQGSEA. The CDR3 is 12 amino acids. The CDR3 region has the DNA TGCAGCGTTGAGGCCAGCAACTATGGCTACGCTTTC. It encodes CSVEASNYGYAF.

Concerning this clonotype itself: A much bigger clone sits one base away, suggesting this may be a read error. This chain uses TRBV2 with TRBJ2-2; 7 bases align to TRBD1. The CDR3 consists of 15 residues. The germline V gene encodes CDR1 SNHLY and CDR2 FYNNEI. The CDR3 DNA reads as TGTGGCAGCAGTGAAGGGGGCAGGCCGGGCGGGGAGCTGTTTTTT. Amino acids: CGSSEGGRPGGELFF.

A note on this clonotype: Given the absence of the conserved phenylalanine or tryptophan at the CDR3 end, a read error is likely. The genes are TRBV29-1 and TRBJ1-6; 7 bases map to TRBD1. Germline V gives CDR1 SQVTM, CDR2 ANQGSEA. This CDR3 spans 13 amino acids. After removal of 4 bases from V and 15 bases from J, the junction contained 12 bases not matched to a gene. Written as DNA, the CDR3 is TGCAGCGTTGCCAGGGACAGAGAACCACTCCTCCACCTT. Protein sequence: CSVARDREPLLHL.

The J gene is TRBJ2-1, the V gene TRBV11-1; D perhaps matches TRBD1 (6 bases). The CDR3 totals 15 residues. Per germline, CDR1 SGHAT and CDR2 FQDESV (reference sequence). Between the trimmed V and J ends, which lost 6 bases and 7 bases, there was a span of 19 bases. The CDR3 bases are TGTGCCAGCAGATCGGCTGATACAGGGCGGAATGAGCAGTTCTTC. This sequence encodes CASRSADTGRNEQFF.

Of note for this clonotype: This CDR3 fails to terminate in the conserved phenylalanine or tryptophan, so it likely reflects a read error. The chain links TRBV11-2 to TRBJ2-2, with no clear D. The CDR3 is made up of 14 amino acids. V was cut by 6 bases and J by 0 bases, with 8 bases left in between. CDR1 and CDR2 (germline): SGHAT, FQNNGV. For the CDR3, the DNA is TGTGCCAGCAGTAAGGAGCCGAACACCGGGGAGCTGTTTCTT. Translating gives CASSKEPNTGELFL.

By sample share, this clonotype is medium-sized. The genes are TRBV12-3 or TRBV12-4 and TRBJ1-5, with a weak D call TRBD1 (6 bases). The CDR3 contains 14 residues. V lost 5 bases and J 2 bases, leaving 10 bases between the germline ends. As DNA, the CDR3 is TGTGCCAGCAGTCTACAGGGAGGCAATCAGCCCCAGCATTTT. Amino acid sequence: CASSLQGGNQPQHF.

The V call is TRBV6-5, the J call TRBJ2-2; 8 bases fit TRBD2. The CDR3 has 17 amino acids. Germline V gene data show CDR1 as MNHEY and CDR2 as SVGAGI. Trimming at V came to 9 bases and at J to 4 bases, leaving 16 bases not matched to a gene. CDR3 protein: CASSLQAGARLTGELFF. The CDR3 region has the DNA TGTGCCAGTAGTCTCCAAGCGGGAGCACGTCTCACCGGGGAGCTGTTTTTT.

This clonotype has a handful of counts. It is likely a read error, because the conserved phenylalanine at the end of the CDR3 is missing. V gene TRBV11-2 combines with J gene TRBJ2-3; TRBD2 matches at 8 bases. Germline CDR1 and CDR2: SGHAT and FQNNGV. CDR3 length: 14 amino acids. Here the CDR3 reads CARSTLAGEDKQYL. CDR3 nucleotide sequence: TGTGCCCGCAGTACTCTAGCGGGTGAAGATAAGCAGTATTTA.

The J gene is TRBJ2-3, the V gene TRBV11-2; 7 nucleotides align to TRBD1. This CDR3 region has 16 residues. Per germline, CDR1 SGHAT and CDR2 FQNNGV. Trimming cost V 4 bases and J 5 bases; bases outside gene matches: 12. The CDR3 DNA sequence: TGTGCCAGCAGCTCCCAAGGGGGCGAGAGTAGAGATACGCAGTATTTT. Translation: CASSSQGGESRDTQYF.

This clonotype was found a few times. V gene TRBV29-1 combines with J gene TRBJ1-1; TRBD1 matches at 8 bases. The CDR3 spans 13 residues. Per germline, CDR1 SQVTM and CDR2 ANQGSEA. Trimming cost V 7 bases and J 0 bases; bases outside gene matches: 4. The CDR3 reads CSERQGLNTEAFF. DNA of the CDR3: TGCAGCGAACGACAGGGGCTGAACACTGAAGCTTTCTTT.

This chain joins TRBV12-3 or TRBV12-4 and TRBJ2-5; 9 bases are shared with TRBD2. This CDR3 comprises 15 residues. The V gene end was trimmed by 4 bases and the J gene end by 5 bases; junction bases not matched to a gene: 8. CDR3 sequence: CASSSEAGGRETQYF. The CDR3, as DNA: TGTGCCAGCAGTTCGGAGGCGGGAGGGCGGGAGACCCAGTACTTC.

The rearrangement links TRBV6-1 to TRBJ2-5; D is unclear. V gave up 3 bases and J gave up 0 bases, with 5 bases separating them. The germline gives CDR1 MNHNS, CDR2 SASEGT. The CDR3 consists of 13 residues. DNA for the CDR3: TGTGCCAGCAGTGAGGGGTACCAAGAGACCCAGTACTTC. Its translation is CASSEGYQETQYF.

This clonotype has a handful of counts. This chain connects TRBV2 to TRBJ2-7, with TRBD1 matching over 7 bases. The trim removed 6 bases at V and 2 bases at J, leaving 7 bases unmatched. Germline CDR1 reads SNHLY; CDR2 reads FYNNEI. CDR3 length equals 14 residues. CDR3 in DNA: TGTGCCAGCAGGGATGATCAGGGGGCCTACGAGCAGTACTTC. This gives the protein CASRDDQGAYEQYF.

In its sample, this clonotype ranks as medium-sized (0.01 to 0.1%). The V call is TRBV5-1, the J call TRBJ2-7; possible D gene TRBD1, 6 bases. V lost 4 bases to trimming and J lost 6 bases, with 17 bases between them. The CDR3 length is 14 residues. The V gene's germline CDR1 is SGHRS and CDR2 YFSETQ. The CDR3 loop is CASSTTGTTLEQYF. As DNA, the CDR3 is TGCGCCAGCAGCACCACCGGGACAACGCTCGAGCAGTACTTC.

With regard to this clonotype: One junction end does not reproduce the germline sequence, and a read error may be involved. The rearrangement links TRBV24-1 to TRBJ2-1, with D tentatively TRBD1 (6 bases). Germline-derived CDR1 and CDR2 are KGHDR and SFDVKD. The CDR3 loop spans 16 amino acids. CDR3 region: CATIEDSASSYNDQFF. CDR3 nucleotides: TGTGCCACCATTGAGGACAGTGCCTCGTCCTACAATGATCAGTTCTTC.

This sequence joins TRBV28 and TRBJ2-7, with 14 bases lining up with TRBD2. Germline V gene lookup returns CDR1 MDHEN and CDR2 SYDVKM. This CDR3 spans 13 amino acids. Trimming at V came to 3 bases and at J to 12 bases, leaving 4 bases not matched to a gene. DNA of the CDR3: TGTGCCAGCAGTTTGGGACTAGCGGGAGTGACGTACTTC. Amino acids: CASSLGLAGVTYF.

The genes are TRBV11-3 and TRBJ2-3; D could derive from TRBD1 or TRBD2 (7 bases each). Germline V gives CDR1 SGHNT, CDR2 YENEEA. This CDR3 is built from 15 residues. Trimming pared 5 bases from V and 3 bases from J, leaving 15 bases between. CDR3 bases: TGTGCCAGCAGCCAGGGGGGGGCGCCTACAGATACGCAGTATTTT. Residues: CASSQGGAPTDTQYF.

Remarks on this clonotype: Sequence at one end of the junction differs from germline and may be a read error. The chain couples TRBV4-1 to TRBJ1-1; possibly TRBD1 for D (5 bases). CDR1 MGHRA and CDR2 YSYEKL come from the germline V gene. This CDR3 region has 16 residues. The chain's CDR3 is CASSQDRYRQNTEASF. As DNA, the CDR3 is TGCGCCAGCAGCCAAGATCGCTACAGGCAGAACACTGAAGCTTCCTTT.

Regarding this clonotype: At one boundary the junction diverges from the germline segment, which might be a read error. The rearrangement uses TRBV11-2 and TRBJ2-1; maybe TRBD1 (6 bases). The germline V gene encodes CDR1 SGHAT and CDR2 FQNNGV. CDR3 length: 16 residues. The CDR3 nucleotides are TGTGCTAGCAGCTTAGTTAGGGGGTTTGCCTACGATGAGCAGTTCTTC. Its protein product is CASSLVRGFAYDEQFF.

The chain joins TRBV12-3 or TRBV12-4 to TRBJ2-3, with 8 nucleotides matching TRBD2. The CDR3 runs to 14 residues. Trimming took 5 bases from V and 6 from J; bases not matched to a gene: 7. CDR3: CASSLERGRDTQYF. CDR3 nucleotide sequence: TGTGCCAGCAGTCTCGAGCGGGGGCGCGATACGCAGTATTTT.